The present T cell receptor beta chain was sequenced within a study of naive and memory T cell subsets. The germline V gene has CDR1 SGHRS and CDR2 YFSETQ. This CDR3 comprises 17 residues. Germline trimming cut 2 bases from V and 0 bases from J; bases unmatched to any gene: 10. Ligated cDNA underwent four rounds of PCR with nested alpha and beta constant region primers and SP2. From the 5' RACE reads, TCRdb called clonotypes with MiXCR, one entry per CDR3 protein. The table has more than 50,000 distinct CDR3 sequences, 7% to 8.5% seen once. TCR cDNA received a 3' ligated oligonucleotide that carried a UMI.

The receptor was isolated from a male donor in good health. The chain links TRBV5-1 to TRBJ1-1; 7 nucleotides agree with TRBD1. The CDR3 region is CASSLGPVGTVNTEAFF. The CDR3 DNA reads as TGCGCCAGCAGCTTAGGCCCGGTTGGGACAGTGAACACTGAAGCTTTCTTT.